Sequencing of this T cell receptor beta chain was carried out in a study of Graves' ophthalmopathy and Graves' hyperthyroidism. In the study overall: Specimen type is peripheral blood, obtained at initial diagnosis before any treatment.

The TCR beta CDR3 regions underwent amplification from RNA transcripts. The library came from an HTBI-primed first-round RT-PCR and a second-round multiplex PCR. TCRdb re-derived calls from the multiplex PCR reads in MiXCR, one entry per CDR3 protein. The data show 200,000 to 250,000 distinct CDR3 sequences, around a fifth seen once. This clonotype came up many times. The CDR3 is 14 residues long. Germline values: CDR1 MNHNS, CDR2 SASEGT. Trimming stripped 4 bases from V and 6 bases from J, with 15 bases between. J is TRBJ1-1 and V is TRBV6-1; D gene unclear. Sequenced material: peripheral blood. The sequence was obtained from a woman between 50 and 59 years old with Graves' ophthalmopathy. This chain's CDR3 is CASSAIRTAAEAFF. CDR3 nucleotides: TGTGCCAGCAGTGCAATCAGGACGGCGGCTGAAGCTTTCTTT.